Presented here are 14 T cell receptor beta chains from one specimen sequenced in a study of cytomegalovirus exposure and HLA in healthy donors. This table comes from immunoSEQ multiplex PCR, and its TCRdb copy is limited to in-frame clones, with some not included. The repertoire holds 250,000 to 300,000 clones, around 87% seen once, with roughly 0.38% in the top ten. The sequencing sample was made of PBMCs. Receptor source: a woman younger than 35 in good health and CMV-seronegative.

CDR3 amino acids: CASSYNRVYEKLFF. The CDR3 coding sequence is TGTGCCAGCAGTTATAACAGGGTCTATGAAAAACTGTTTTTT. The chain carries TRBV6-1 and TRBJ1-4; D may be TRBD1 (6 bases). Germline values: CDR1 MNHNS, CDR2 SASEGT. This CDR3 spans 14 amino acids. The V and J ends lost 5 bases and 6 bases respectively, with 13 bases between them.

In nucleotides, the CDR3 is TGTGCCAGCAGCGTGGCGGTGGAGAACTATGGCTACACCTTC. Translation: CASSVAVENYGYTF. The chain has TRBV9 and TRBJ1-2; D is ambiguous. CDR1 and CDR2 from the germline V gene are SGDLS and YYNGEE. The CDR3 contains 14 residues. The V gene lost 2 bases and the J gene lost 2 bases, with 10 bases spanning the gap.

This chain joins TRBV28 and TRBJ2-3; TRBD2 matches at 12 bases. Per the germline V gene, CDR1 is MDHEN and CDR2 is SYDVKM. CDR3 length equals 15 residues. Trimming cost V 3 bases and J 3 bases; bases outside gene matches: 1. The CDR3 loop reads CASSLLAGGTDTQYF. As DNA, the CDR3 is TGTGCCAGCAGTTTGCTAGCGGGGGGGACAGATACGCAGTATTTT.

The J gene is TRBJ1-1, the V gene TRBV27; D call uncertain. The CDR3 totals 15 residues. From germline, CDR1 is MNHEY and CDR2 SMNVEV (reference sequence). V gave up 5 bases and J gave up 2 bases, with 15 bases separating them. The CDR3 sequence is CASSPHRVENTEAFF. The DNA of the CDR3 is TGTGCCAGCAGTCCCCACCGGGTGGAAAACACTGAAGCTTTCTTT.

The CDR3 reads CASSPDRGWAFF. The CDR3 DNA sequence: TGTGCCAGCAGCCCTGACAGGGGTTGGGCTTTCTTT. The rearrangement joins TRBV7-8 to TRBJ1-1; 8 bases fit TRBD1. Trimming cost V 5 bases and J 11 bases; bases outside gene matches: 7. Germline V gene lookup returns CDR1 SGHVS and CDR2 FQNEAQ. The CDR3 runs to 12 residues.

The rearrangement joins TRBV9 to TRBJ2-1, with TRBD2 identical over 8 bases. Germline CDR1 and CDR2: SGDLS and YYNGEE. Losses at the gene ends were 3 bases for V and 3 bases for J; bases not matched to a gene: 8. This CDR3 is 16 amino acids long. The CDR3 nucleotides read TGTGCCAGCAGCGCCACCGGGACTAGGGACTACAATGAGCAGTTCTTC. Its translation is CASSATGTRDYNEQFF.

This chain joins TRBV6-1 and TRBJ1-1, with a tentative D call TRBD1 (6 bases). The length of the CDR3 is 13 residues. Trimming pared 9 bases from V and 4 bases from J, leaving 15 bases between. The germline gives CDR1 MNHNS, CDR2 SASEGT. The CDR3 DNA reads TGTGCCAGTACAGGGTTAAGTATCACTGAAGCTTTCTTT. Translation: CASTGLSITEAFF.

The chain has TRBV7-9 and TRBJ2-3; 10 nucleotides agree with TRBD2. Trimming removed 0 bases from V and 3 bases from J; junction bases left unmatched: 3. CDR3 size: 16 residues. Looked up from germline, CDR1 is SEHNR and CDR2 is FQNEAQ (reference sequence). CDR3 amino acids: CASSLATSGVTDTQYF. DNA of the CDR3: TGTGCCAGCAGCTTAGCAACTAGCGGGGTAACAGATACGCAGTATTTT.

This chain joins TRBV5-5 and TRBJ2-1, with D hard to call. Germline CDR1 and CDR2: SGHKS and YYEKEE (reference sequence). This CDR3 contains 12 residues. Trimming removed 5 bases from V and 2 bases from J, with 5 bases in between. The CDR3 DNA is TGTGCCAGCAGTTCAACCTACAATGAGCAGTTCTTC. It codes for CASSSTYNEQFF.

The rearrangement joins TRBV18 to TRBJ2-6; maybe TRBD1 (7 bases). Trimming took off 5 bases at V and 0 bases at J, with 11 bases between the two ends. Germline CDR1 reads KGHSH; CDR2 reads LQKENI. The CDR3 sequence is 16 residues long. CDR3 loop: CASSGGTASGANVLTF. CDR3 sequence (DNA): TGTGCCAGCTCAGGCGGGACAGCCTCTGGGGCCAACGTCCTGACTTTC. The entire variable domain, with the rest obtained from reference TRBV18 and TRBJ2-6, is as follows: NAGVMQNPRHLVRRRGQEARLRCSPMKGHSHVYWYRQLPEEGLKFMVYLQKENIIDESGMPKERFSAEFPKEGPSILRIQQVVRGDSAAYFCASSGGTASGANVLTFGAGSRLTVL.

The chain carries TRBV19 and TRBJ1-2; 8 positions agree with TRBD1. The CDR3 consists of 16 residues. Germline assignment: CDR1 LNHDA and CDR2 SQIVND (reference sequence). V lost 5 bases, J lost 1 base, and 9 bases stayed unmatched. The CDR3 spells CASSATGDLLNYGYTF. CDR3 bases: TGTGCCAGTAGTGCGACAGGGGACCTCCTTAACTATGGCTACACCTTC. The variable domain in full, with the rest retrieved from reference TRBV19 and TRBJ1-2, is DGGITQSPKYLFRKEGQNVTLSCEQNLNHDAMYWYRQDPGQGLRLIYYSQIVNDFQKGDIAEGYSVSREKKESFPLTVTSAQKNPTAFYLCASSATGDLLNYGYTFGSGTRLTVV.

The CDR3 DNA reads TGTGCCAGCAGTTTAGGCGGGGGGGCCCGCCACGAGCAGTACGTC. Its protein is CASSLGGGARHEQYV. The rearrangement joins TRBV28 to TRBJ2-7; 9 bases are shared with TRBD2. The V segment lost 2 bases and the J segment 5 bases; nucleotides outside the gene matches: 7. The germline V gene encodes CDR1 MDHEN and CDR2 SYDVKM. The CDR3 consists of 15 residues.

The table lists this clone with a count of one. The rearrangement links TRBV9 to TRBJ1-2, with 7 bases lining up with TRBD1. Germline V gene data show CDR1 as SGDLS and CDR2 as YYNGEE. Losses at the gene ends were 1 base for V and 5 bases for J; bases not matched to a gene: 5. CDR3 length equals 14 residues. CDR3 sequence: CASSVQGTEYGYTF. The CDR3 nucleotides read TGTGCCAGCAGCGTACAGGGGACAGAGTATGGCTACACCTTC.

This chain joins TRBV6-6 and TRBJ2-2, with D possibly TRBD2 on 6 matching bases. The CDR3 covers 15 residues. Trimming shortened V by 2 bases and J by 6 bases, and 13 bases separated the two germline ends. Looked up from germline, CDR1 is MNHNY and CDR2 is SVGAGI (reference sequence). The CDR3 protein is CASSYPGTSPGELFF. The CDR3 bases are TGTGCCAGCAGTTACCCGGGGACTTCCCCCGGGGAGCTGTTTTTT.